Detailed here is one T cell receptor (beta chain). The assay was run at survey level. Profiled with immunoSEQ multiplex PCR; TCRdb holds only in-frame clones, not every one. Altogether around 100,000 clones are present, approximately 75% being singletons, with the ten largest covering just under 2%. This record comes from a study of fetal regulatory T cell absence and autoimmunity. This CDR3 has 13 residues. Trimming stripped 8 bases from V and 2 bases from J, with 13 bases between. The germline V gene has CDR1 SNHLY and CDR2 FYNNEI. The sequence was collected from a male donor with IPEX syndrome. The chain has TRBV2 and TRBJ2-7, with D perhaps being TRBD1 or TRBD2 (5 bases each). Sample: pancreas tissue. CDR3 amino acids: CASRQWGTYEQYF. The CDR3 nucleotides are TGTGCCAGCCGTCAGTGGGGGACCTACGAGCAGTACTTC.